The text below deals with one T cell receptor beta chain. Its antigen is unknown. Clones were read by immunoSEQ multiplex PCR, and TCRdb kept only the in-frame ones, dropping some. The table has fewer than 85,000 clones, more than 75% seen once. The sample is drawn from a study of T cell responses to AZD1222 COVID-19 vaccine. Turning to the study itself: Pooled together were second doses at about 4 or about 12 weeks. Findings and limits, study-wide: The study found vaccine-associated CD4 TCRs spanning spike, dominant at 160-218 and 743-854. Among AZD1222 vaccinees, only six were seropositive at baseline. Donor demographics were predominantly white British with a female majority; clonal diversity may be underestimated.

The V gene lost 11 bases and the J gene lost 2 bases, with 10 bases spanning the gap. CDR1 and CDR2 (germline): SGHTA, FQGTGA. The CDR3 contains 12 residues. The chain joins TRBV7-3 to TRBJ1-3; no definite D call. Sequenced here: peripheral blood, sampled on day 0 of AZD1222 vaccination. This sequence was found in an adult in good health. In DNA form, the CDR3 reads TGTGCCGTGAGGGCAGCTGGAAACACCATATATTTT. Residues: CAVRAAGNTIYF.